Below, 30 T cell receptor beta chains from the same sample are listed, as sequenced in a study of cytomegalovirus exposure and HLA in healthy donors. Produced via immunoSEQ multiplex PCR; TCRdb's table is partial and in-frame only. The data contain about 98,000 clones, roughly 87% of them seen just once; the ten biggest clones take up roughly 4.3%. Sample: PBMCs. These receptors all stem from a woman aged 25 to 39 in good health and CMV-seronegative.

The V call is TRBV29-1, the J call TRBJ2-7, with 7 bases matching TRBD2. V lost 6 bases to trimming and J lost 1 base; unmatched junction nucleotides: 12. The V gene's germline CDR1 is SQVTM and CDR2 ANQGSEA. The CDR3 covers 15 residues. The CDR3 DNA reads TGCAGCGTCGTTGAACACGGGGGAGGGTCCTACGAGCAGTACTTC. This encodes CSVVEHGGGSYEQYF.

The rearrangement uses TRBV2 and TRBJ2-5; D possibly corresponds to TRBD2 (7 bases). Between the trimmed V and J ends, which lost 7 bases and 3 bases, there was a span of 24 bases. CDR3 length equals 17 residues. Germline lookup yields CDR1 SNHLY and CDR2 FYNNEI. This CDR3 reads CASMMPPPRGLEETQYF. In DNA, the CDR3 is TGTGCCAGCATGATGCCCCCTCCGCGGGGGCTAGAAGAGACCCAGTACTTC.

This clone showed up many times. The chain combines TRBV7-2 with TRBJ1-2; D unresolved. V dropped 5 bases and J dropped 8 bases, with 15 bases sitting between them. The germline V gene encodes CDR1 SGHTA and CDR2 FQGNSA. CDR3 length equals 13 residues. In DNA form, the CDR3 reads TGTGCCAGCAGCCTCATCAGGTTGCGCGGCTACACCTTC. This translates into CASSLIRLRGYTF.

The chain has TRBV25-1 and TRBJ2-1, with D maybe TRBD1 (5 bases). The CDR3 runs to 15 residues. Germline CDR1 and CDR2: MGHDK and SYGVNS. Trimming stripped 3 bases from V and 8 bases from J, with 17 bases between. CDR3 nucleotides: TGTGCCAGCAGTGATGCACCTCAGGGTCTCGATGAGCAGTTCTTC. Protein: CASSDAPQGLDEQFF.

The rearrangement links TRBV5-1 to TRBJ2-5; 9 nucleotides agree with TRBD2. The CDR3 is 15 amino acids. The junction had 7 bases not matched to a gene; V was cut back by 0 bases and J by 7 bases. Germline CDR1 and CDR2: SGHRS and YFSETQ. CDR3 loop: CASSLALAGKGTQYF. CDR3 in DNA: TGCGCCAGCAGCTTGGCTCTAGCGGGGAAGGGGACCCAGTACTTC.

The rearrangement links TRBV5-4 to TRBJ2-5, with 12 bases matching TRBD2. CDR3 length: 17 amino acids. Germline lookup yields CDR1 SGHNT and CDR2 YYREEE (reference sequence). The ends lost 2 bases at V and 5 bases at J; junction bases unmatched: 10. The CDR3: CASSLGATSGGHETQYF. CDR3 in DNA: TGTGCCAGCAGCTTAGGAGCGACTAGCGGGGGTCATGAGACCCAGTACTTC.

The CDR3 coding sequence is TGTGCCAGTAGTATAGGCTACTCCTACGAGCAGTACTTC. Protein: CASSIGYSYEQYF. V is TRBV19 and J is TRBJ2-7; D not resolved. V was cut by 1 base and J by 0 bases, with 4 bases left in between. Germline loops: CDR1 LNHDA, CDR2 SQIVND (reference sequence). CDR3 length equals 13 residues.

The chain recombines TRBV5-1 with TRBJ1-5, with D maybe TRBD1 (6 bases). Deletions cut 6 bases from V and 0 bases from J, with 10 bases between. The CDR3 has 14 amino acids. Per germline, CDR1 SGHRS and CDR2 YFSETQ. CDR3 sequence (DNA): TGCGCCAGCAAGGACAGTAATAGCAATCAGCCCCAGCATTTT. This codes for CASKDSNSNQPQHF.

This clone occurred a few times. The CDR3 reads CASRPQVLNYEQYF. CDR3 coding DNA: TGTGCCAGCAGACCACAGGTACTCAACTACGAGCAGTACTTC. The chain has TRBV27 and TRBJ2-7; a weak D match, TRBD1 (5 bases). CDR3 length: 14 residues. Germline CDR1 and CDR2: MNHEY and SMNVEV (reference sequence). Between the trimmed V and J ends, which lost 6 bases and 3 bases, there was a span of 15 bases.

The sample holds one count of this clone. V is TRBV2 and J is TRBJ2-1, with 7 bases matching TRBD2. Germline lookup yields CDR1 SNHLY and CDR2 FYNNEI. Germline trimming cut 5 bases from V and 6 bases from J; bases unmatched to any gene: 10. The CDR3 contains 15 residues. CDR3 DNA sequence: TGTGCCAGCAGTAGGACTAGAGAAGGTCCCAATGAGCAGTTCTTC. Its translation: CASSRTREGPNEQFF.

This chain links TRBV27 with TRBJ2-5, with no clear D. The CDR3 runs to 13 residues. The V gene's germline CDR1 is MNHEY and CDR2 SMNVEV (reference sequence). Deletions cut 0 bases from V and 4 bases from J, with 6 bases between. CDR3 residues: CASSLSTIETQYF. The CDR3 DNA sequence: TGTGCCAGCAGTTTATCCACAATAGAGACCCAGTACTTC.

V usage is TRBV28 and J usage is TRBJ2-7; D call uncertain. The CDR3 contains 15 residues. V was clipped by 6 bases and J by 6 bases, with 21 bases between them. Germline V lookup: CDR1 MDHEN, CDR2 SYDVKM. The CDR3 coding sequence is TGTGCCAGCAGCCCAACTGCATTGGGCTTGAGCGAGCAGTACTTC. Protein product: CASSPTALGLSEQYF.

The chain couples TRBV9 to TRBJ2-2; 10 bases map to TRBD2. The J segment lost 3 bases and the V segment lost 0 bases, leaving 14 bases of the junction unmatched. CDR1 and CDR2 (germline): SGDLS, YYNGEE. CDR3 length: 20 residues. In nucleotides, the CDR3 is TGTGCCAGCAGCGTAGGGTCGTTGAGCGGGAGGGCCGGGGACACCGGGGAGCTGTTTTTT. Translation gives CASSVGSLSGRAGDTGELFF. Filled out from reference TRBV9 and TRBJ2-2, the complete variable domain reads DSGVTQTPKHLITATGQRVTLRCSPRSGDLSVYWYQQSLDQGLQFLIQYYNGEERAKGNILERFSAQQFPDLHSELNLSSLELGDSALYFCASSVGSLSGRAGDTGELFFGEGSRLTVL.

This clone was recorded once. The CDR3 protein is CASSQELGRSYNEQFF. CDR3 in DNA: TGCGCCAGCAGCCAAGAACTAGGGAGGTCCTACAATGAGCAGTTCTTC. The chain has TRBV4-1 and TRBJ2-1; tentative D call: TRBD2 (6 bases). The germline CDR1 and CDR2 sequences are MGHRA and YSYEKL. The CDR3 contains 16 residues. The V end lost 0 bases, the J end lost 1 base, and 10 bases lay between the germline ends.

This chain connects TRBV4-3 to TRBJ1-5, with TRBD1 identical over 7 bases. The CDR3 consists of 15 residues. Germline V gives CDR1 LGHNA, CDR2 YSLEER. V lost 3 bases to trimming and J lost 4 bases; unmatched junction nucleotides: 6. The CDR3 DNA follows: TGCGCCAGCAGCCAGGTTCCGGGACAGAATCAGCCCCAGCATTTT. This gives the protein CASSQVPGQNQPQHF.

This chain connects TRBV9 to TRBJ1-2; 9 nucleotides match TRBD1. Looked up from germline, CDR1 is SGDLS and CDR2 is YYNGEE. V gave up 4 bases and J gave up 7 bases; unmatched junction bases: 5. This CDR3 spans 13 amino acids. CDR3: CASSRTGGPGYTF. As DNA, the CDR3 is TGTGCCAGCAGCCGAACAGGGGGCCCTGGCTACACCTTC.

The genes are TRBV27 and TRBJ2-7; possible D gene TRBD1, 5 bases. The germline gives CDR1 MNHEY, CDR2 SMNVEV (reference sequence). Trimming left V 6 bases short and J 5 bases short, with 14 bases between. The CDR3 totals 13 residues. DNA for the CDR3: TGTGCCAGCAGGGACCTCAAAGGGGACGAGCAGTACTTC. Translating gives CASRDLKGDEQYF.

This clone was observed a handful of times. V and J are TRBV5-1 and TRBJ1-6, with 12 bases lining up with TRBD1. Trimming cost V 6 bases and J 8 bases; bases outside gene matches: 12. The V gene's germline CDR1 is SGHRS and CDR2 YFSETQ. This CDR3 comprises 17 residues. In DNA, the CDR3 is TGCGCCAGCAACCCCGCCCCGGGACAGGGGGCCTATTCACCCCTCCACTTT. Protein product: CASNPAPGQGAYSPLHF.

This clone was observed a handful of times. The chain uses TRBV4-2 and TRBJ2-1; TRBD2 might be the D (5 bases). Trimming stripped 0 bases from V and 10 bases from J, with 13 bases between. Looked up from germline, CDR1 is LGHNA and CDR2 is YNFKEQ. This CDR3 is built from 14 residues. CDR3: CASSQDGLSGEQFF. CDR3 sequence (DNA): TGTGCCAGCAGCCAAGATGGACTCTCCGGAGAGCAGTTCTTC.

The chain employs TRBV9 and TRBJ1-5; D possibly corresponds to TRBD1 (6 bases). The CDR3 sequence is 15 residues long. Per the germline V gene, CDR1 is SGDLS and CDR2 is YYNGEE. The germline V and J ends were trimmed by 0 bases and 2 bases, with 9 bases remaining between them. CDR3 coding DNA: TGTGCCAGCAGCGTAGGGCCAGGGGGCAATCAGCCCCAGCATTTT. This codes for CASSVGPGGNQPQHF.

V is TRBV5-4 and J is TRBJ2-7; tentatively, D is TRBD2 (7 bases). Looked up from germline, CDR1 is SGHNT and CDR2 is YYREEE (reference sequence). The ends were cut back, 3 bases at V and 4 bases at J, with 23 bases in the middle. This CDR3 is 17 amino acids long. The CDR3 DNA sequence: TGTGCCAGCAGCTCCGGAGGGACCGCGGGGGCCGTATACGAGCAGTACTTC. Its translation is CASSSGGTAGAVYEQYF.

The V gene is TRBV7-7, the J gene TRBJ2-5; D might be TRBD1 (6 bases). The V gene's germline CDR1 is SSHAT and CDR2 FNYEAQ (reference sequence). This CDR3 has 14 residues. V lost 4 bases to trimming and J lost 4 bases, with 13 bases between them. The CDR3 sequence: CASSSTGFGETQYF. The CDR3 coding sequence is TGTGCCAGCAGCTCGACAGGCTTCGGAGAGACCCAGTACTTC.

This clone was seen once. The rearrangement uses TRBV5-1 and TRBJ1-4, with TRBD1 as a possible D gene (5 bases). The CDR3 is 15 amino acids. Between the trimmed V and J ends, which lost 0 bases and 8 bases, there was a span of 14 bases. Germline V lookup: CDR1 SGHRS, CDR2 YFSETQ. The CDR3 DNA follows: TGCGCCAGCAGCTTGGCCTGGGGATGGACAGAAAAACTGTTTTTT. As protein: CASSLAWGWTEKLFF.

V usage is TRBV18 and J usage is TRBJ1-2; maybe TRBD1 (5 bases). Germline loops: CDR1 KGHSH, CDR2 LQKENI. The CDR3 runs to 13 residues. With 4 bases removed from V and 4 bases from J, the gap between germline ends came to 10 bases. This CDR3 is CASSQEGSYGYTF. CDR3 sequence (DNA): TGTGCCAGCTCACAGGAGGGGAGCTATGGCTACACCTTC.

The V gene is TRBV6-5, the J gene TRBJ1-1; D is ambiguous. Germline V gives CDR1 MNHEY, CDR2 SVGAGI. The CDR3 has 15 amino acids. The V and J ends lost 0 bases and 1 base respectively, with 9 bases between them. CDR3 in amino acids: CASSYSRSGNTEAFF. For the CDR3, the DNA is TGTGCCAGCAGTTACTCACGTTCAGGGAACACTGAAGCTTTCTTT.

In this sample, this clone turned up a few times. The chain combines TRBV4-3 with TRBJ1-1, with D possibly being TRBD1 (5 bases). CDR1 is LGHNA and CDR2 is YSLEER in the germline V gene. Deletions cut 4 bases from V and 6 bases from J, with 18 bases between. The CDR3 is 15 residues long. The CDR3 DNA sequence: TGCGCCAGCAGCCGCTCGGGGGGGTCGCTGTCTGAAGCTTTCTTT. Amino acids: CASSRSGGSLSEAFF.

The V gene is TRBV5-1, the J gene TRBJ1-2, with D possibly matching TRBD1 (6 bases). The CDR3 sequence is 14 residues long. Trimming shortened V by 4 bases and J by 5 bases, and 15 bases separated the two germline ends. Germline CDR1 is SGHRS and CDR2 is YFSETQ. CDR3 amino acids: CASSAQQGVYGYTF. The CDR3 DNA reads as TGCGCCAGCAGCGCCCAACAGGGAGTGTATGGCTACACCTTC. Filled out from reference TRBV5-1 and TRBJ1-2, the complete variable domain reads KAGVTQTPRYLIKTRGQQVTLSCSPISGHRSVSWYQQTPGQGLQFLFEYFSETQRNKGNFPGRFSGRQFSNSRSEMNVSTLELGDSALYLCASSAQQGVYGYTFGSGTRLTVV.

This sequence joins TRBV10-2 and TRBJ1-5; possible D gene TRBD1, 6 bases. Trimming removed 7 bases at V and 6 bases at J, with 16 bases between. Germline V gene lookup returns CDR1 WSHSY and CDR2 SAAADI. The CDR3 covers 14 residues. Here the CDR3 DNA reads TGCGCCAGCACCGACAGGCCTCAGGGTCAGCCCCAGCATTTT. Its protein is CASTDRPQGQPQHF.

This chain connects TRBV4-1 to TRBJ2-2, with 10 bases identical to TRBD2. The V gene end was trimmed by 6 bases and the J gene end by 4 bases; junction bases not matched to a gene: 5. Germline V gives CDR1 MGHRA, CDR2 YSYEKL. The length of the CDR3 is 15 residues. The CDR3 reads CASREERGGTGELFF. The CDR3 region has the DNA TGCGCCAGCAGAGAGGAGCGGGGGGGCACCGGGGAGCTGTTTTTT.

CDR3 DNA: TGCGCCAGCAGCCCACTTCCTAGCACAGATACGCAGTATTTT. Amino acid sequence: CASSPLPSTDTQYF. The gene calls are TRBV5-1 and TRBJ2-3; D is ambiguous. V lost 4 bases, J lost 0 bases, and 9 bases lay in between. Germline V gives CDR1 SGHRS, CDR2 YFSETQ. This CDR3 comprises 14 residues.